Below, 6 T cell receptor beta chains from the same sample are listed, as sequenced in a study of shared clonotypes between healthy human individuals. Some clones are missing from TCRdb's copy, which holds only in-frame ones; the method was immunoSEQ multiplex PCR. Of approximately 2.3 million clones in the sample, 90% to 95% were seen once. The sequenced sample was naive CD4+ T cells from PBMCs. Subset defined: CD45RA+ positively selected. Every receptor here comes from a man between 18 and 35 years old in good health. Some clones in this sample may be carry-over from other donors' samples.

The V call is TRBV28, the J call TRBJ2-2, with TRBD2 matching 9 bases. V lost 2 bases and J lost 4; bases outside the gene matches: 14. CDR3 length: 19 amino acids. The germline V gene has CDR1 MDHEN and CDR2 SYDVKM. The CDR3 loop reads CASSLGRRLRGRATGELFF. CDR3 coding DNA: TGTGCCAGCAGTTTAGGGCGACGTTTACGCGGGAGGGCCACCGGGGAGCTGTTTTTT.

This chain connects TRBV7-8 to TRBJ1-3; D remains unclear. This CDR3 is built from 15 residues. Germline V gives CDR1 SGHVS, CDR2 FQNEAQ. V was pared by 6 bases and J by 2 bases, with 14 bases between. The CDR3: CASRRELGTGNTIYF. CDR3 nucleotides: TGTGCCAGCAGGCGGGAACTGGGGACTGGAAACACCATATATTTT.

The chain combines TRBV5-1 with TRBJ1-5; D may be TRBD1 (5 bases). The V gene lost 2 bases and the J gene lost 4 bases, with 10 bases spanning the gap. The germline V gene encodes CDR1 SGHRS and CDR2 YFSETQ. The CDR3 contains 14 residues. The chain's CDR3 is CASSFRPGNQPQHF. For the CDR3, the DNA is TGCGCCAGCAGCTTTAGGCCAGGGAATCAGCCCCAGCATTTT.

The DNA for the CDR3 is TGTGCCAGCAGTTTAAGGCCTAGCGGATACCCCTACAATGAGCAGTTCTTC. Translating it yields CASSLRPSGYPYNEQFF. This chain connects TRBV27 to TRBJ2-1; the match to TRBD2 covers 7 bases. With V trimmed by 2 bases and J by 2 bases, 9 bases remained unmatched. Per the germline V gene, CDR1 is MNHEY and CDR2 is SMNVEV (reference sequence). The CDR3 is 17 amino acids.

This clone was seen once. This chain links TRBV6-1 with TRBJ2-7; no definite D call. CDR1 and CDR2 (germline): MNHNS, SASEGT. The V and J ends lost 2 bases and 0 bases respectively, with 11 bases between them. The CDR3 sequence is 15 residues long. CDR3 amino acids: CASSETFGSSYEQYF. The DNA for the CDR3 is TGTGCCAGCAGTGAAACGTTCGGCAGCTCCTACGAGCAGTACTTC.

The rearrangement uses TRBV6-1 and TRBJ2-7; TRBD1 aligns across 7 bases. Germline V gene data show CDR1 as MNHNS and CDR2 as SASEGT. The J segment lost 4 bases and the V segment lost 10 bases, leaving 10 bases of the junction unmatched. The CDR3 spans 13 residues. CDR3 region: CATHRGQRYEQYF. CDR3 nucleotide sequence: TGTGCCACCCATCGGGGACAGAGATACGAGCAGTACTTC.